This TCR beta chain was found in a study of blood T cell repertoires in COVID-19. CDR1 SEHNR and CDR2 FQNEAQ come from the germline V gene (reference sequence). The CDR3 length is 15 residues. V shed 0 bases and J 5 bases; nucleotides not matched to a gene: 2. Per the study methods: Amplification of reference gene primers provided the estimated nucleated cell counts. Clones were sequenced by immunoSEQ multiplex PCR, and TCRdb holds only the in-frame ones, with some missing. V, J and clone size are those of that table, while D and trimming were read from the DNA. This table has some 200,000 clones, 75% to 90% appearing once.

The sequencing input was PBMCs or T cells enriched from blood (not recorded which). This chain links TRBV7-9 with TRBJ2-7, with TRBD1 identical over 12 bases. The source is a woman aged 25 to 39 who had recovered from COVID-19. Written as DNA, the CDR3 is TGTGCCAGCAGCTTAGCCGGGACAGGGGGCCACGAGCAGTACTTC. As protein: CASSLAGTGGHEQYF.